This TCR beta chain derives from a study of regulatory T cells in long-lasting Graves disease. As for the study in general: With positive TSH receptor antibodies and over 5 years of antithyroid drugs, Graves' disease was considered persistent. Study-wide results and limits: Among samples with persistent disease, TRBV28, TRBJ1-2 and TRBJ2-5 were favored.

Details on this clonotype: Antigen: not known.

V lost 4 bases to trimming and J lost 0 bases, with 10 bases between them. The V gene's germline CDR1 is SQVTM and CDR2 ANQGSEA. The CDR3 covers 13 residues. This sample's time point: persistent/refractory GD, antithyroid drugs over 5 years with positive TRAb. RNA extracted from PBMCs served as the sequencing template. Combining iRepertoire HTBI primers with Arm-PCR of CDR3 regions, the authors built TCR beta libraries. TCRdb re-called the multiplex PCR reads with MiXCR, one entry per CDR3 protein. The table includes about 470,000 distinct CDR3 sequences, about 22% detected once. This receptor was taken from a female donor with Graves disease. The chain recombines TRBV29-1 with TRBJ2-7, with no clear D. Here the sequenced sample was peripheral blood mononuclear cells (PBMCs), taken when the disease was refractory, from a patient treated with antithyroid drugs. For the CDR3, the DNA is TGCAGCGTTGTTAATCCAGACTCCTACGAGCAGTACTTC. This translates into CSVVNPDSYEQYF.